This T cell receptor (beta chain) was identified in a study of T cells after yellow fever vaccination. General observations from the study: Only a minor proportion of clonotypes was detected across both CD4 and CD8 compartments. High-abundance clonotypes from the bulk population could contaminate FACS-sorted repertoires. Primary-vaccination clones mostly resurfaced post-booster (roughly 97% CD4, about 87% CD8).

A process of 5'RACE template switching, which added a universal primer site and UMIs, was used to make TCR cDNA. One entry per CDR3 protein results from TCRdb running MiXCR on the 5' RACE reads. The top ten hold about 3.3% of the sample, which has approximately 300,000 distinct CDR3 sequences, approximately 11% seen once. Comments on this clonotype: Its antigen is not identified.

Unmatched junction bases numbered 5, after V lost 5 bases and J lost 5 bases. Per the germline V gene, CDR1 is LNHDA and CDR2 is SQIVND (reference sequence). The CDR3 totals 13 residues. Here the sequenced sample was CD4+ T cells sorted from PBMCs, taken 45 days after the yellow fever booster vaccination. The chain has TRBV19 and TRBJ2-5, with 7 bases identical to TRBD2. This receptor was taken from a young man who received the YFV17D yellow fever vaccine. CDR3 DNA sequence: TGTGCCAGTAGTTTCGGACTAGTGGAGACCCAGTACTTC. It translates to CASSFGLVETQYF.